This T cell receptor (beta chain) was found in a study of blood T cell repertoires in COVID-19. Germline loops: CDR1 GTSNPN, CDR2 SVGIG (reference sequence). Trimming shortened V by 0 bases and J by 3 bases, and 8 bases separated the two germline ends. This CDR3 spans 14 amino acids. Up to 2 weeks before entering the study, exposed participants had met a COVID-19 case. On this clone: This sample includes further DNA sequences coding for the same CDR3.

Original processing notes: Amplified reference gene primers provided the basis for estimating nucleated cell counts. Sequencing was performed with immunoSEQ multiplex PCR; in TCRdb, only in-frame clones are kept and a portion is missing. Clonal size and the V and J genes are those of that table, whereas D and trimming came from the DNA. The sample has approximately 220,000 clones, 80% to 90% seen once. The specimen sequenced was PBMCs or T cells enriched from blood (not recorded which). The receptor was derived from a woman between 50 and 59 years old who had been exposed to COVID-19. The genes are TRBV30 and TRBJ1-4; D not resolved. The CDR3 bases are TGTGCCTGGAGTGTGACGAGGGCTAATGAAAAACTGTTTTTT. Translation: CAWSVTRANEKLFF.